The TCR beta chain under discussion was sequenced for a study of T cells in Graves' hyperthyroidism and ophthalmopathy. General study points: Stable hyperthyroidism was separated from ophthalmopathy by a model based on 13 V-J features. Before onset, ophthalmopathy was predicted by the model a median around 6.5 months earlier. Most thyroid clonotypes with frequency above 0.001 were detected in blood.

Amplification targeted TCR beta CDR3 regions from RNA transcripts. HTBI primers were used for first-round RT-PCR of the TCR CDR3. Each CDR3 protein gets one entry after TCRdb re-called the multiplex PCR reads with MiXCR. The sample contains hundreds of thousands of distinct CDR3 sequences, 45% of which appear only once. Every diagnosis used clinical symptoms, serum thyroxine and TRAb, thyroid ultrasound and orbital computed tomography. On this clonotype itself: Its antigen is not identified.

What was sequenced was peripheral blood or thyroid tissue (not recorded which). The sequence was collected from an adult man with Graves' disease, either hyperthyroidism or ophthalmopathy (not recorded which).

The CDR3 DNA is TGTGCCAGCAGTACAGGGTTATATCGCTACACCTTC. As protein: CASSTGLYRYTF. The chain uses TRBV7-2 and TRBJ1-2; the D gene is possibly TRBD1 (6 bases). The germline gives CDR1 SGHTA, CDR2 FQGNSA. CDR3 length equals 12 residues. The germline V and J ends were trimmed by 6 bases and 9 bases, with 14 bases remaining between them. The full variable domain, in which reference TRBV7-2 and TRBJ1-2 provide the parts outside the CDR3, is GAGVSQSPSNKVTEKGKDVELRCDPISGHTALYWYRQSLGQGLEFLIYFQGNSAPDKSGLPSDRFSAERTGGSVSTLTIQRTQQEDSAVYLCASSTGLYRYTFGSGTRLTVV.